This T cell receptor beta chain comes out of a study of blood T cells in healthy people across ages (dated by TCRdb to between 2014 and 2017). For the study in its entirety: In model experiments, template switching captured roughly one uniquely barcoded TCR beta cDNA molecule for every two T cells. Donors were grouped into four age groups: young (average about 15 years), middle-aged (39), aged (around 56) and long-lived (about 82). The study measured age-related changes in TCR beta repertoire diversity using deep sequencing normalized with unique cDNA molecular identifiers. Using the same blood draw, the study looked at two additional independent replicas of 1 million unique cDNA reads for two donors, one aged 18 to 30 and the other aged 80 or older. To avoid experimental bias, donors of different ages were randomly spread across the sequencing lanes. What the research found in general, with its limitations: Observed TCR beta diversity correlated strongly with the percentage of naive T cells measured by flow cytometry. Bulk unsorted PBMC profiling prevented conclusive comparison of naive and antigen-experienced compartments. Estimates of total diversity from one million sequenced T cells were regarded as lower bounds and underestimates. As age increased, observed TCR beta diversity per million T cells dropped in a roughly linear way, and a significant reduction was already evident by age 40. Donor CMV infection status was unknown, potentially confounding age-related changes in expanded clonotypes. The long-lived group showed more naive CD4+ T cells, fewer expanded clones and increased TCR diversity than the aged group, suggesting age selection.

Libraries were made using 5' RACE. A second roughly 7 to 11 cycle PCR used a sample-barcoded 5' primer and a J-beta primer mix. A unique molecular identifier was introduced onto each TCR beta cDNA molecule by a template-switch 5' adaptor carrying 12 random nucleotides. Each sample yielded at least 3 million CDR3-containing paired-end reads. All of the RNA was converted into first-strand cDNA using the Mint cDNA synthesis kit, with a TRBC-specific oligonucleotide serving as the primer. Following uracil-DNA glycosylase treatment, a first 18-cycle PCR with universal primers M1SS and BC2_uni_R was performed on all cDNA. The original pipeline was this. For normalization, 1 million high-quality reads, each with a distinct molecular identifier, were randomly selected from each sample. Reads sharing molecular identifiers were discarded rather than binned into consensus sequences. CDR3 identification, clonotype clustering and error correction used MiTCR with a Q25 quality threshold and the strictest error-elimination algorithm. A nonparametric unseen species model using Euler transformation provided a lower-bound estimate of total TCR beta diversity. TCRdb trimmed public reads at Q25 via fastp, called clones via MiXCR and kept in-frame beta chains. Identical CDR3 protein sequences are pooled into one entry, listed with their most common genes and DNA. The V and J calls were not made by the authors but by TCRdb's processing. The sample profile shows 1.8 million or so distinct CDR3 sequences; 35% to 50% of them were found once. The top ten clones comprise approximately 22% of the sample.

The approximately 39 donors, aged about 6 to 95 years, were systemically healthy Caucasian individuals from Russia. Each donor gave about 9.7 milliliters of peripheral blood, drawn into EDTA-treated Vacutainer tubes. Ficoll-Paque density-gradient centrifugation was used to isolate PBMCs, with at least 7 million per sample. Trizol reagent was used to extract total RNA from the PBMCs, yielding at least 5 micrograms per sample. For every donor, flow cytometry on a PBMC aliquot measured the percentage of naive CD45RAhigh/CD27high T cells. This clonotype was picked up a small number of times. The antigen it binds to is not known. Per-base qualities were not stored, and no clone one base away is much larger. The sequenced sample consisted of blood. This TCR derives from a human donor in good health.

The DNA sequence follows: TGCAGTGCTATACAGGATAGTAATCAGCCCCAGCATTTT. This sequence encodes CSAIQDSNQPQHF. Recombination joined TRBV20-1 with TRBJ1-5; D gene: possibly TRBD1, on 5 matching bases. Relative to germline, V is 4 bases shorter and J is 4 bases shorter, with 11 bases between their ends. There are 13 amino acids in the CDR3, from cysteine to phenylalanine inclusive. Kept here is only the CDR3 DNA, which spans 39 bases and is read in frame from base 1. Per the germline V gene (reference sequence), DFQATT is the CDR1 and SNEGSKA is the CDR2.